The 5 T cell receptor beta chains given below trace back to one sample, sequenced in a study of regulatory T cells in long-lasting Graves disease (dated by TCRdb to about 2021). Libraries were made using multiplex PCR. TCRdb records Illumina HiSeq 4000 as the sequencer. TCR beta libraries were built with iRepertoire HTBI primers and Arm-PCR amplification of CDR3 regions. Through fastp at Q25 and MiXCR, TCRdb rebuilt clones from the public reads, retaining in-frame beta chains. Rows merge per CDR3 protein into single entries with the most common DNA and genes. The sample includes hundreds of thousands of distinct CDR3 sequences, with more than 15% observed a single time. Around 12% of the sample is in the top ten clones. What the time point label conveys for this sample: newly diagnosed GD, antithyroid drugs for less than 3 months. For both TCR sequencing and RNA sequencing, RNA was extracted from PBMCs in TRIzol.

This sample also belongs to another study, concerning T cells in Graves' hyperthyroidism and ophthalmopathy.

This specimen was peripheral blood mononuclear cells (PBMCs), taken at new diagnosis, from a patient treated with antithyroid drugs. All receptors derive from a man aged 18 to 35 with Graves disease. Donor details come from another sample of the same person, matched by shared clones.

This clonotype has more than one count but fewer than ten. This rearrangement joins TRBV20-1 to TRBJ1-5, with D perhaps TRBD1 (5 bases). V was shortened by 6 bases and J by 6 bases, with 18 bases between the two germline ends. Germline CDR1 reads DFQATT; CDR2 reads SNEGSKA (reference sequence). This CDR3 comprises 14 residues. The CDR3, as DNA: TGCAGTGCCCCCTCTGACGGGGGAGGTCAGCCCCAGCATTTT. Residues: CSAPSDGGGQPQHF.

Worth noting for this clonotype: With a much larger clone just one base away, this may be a read error. The J gene is TRBJ2-7, the V gene TRBV11-2, with D tentatively TRBD1 (5 bases). The CDR3 consists of 13 residues. The germline CDR1 and CDR2 sequences are SGHAT and FQNNGV. Written as DNA, the CDR3 is TGTGCCAGCAGCTTAATGGGGCGCCCCGAGCAGCACTTC. Its translation: CASSLMGRPEQHF.

This clonotype was recorded at least ten times. V and J are TRBV20-1 and TRBJ1-1; D perhaps matches TRBD1 (5 bases). Looked up from germline, CDR1 is DFQATT and CDR2 is SNEGSKA (reference sequence). Trimming cost V 0 bases and J 6 bases, with 32 bases left between them. This CDR3 spans 20 amino acids. Here the CDR3 DNA reads TGCAGTGCTAGAGATCGCGCGCTGGCTTTGCGCGTGGGATGGACATCTGAAGCTTTCTTT. This codes for CSARDRALALRVGWTSEAFF.

This clonotype was counted ten times or more. The genes are TRBV20-1 and TRBJ2-3; 11 positions match TRBD2. Germline V gives CDR1 DFQATT, CDR2 SNEGSKA (reference sequence). The CDR3 covers 14 residues. The J segment lost 6 bases and the V segment lost 6 bases, leaving 8 bases of the junction unmatched. The CDR3 region has the DNA TGCAGTGCCGGGAGACTAGCGGGGTGGGATACGCAGTATTTT. Amino acids: CSAGRLAGWDTQYF.

There are many counts of this clonotype. This chain connects TRBV12-3 or TRBV12-4 to TRBJ2-1; D is unresolved. With 6 bases removed from V and 4 bases from J, the gap between germline ends came to 16 bases. The CDR3 loop spans 15 amino acids. CDR3 sequence reads: CASRPNGLDYNEQFF. The CDR3 nucleotides read TGTGCCAGCAGACCAAACGGGTTAGATTACAATGAGCAGTTCTTC.